Sequencing of this T cell receptor (beta chain) was carried out in a study of cytomegalovirus exposure and HLA in healthy donors. The PCR contained 60 Vbeta and 13 Jbeta primers. Using immunoSEQ multiplex PCR, the repertoire was profiled, and TCRdb retains in-frame clones only, with some absent. The sample consists of some 200,000 clones, 77% of them appearing once. This TCR came from a female donor in good health and CMV-seronegative. The material sequenced was PBMCs.

For the CDR3, the DNA is TGTGCCTGGAGTCGACAGGGAGAGCAGCCCCAGCATTTT. It codes for CAWSRQGEQPQHF. This rearrangement joins TRBV30 to TRBJ1-5; 7 bases align to TRBD1. V was pared by 2 bases and J by 7 bases, with 5 bases of the junction left unmatched. CDR3 length: 13 amino acids. Germline-derived CDR1 and CDR2 are GTSNPN and SVGIG (reference sequence).